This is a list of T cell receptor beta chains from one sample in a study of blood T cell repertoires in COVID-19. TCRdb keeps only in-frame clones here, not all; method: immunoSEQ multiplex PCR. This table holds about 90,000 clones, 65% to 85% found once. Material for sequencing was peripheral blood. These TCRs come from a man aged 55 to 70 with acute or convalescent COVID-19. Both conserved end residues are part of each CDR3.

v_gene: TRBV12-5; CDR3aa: CASGLSTSGGEQFF
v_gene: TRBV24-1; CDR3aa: CATKPRTGYGYTF
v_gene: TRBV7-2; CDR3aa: CASSFASGGATETQYF
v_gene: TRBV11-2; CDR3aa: CASSPGTGNRGNTIYF
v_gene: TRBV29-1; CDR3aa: CSVDSGAGYGYTF
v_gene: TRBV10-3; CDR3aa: CAISEQGTEAFF
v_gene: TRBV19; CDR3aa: CASSIGWGRDTEAFF
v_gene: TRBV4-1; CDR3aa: CASSQGSGYGYTF
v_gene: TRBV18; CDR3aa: CASSPGISGGANEKLFF
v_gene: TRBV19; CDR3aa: CASSSGWANEKLFF
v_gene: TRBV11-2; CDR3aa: CASSLQGSNSPLHF
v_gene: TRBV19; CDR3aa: CASTQGFGEKLFF
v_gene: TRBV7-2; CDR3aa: CASSFGQGGNTEAFF
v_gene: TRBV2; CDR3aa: CASSARTGLAVSSTDTQYF
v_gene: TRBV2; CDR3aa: CASSSPGTGYNSPLHF
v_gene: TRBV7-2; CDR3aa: CASSDPRGRKKLFF
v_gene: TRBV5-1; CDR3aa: CASSLGVYSYEQYF
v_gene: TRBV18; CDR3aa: CASSPGLAVSYEQYF
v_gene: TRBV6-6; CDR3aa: CASTPDRSYEQYF
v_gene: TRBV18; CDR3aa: CASSPRTGESSPLHF
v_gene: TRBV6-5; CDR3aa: CASREPLGNEQFF
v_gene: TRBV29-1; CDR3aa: CSVGQGPFQGGYTF
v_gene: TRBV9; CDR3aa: CASREAGNSPLHF
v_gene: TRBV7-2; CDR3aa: CASSLVGGQGARGYTF
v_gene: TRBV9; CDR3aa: CASSANRMEAFF
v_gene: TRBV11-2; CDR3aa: CASSFVAGSYEQYF
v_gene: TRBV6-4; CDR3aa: CASSADRAAKNIQYF
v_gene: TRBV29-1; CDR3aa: CSASTATYGYTF
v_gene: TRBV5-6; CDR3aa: CASSFRAGEISSEQYF
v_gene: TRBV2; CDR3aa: CASSVAGRNGEPTDTQYF
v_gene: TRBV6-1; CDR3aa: CASSETASSSGAWETQYF
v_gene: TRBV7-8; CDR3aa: CASSINRGHNSPLHF